The present T cell receptor (beta chain) was sequenced within a study of long-term antiretroviral therapy in people with HIV. Survey-level resolution applied to immunoSEQ assay v3.0. The assay was immunoSEQ multiplex PCR, and TCRdb's table has in-frame clones only and misses some. The data hold about 20,000 clones, with roughly 80% observed a single time. Only a few counts were recorded for this clone. This sequence originates from a woman between 18 and 29 years old with HIV. The input for sequencing was unsorted PBMCs, taken 0.6 years after starting antiretroviral therapy.

The CDR3 DNA reads as TGTGCCAGCAGAGGGGCTAGCAATCAGCCCCAGCATTTT. Its translation is CASRGASNQPQHF. The rearrangement links TRBV28 to TRBJ1-5; D is perhaps TRBD1 (5 bases). The V end lost 6 bases, the J end lost 0 bases, and 6 bases lay between the germline ends. The CDR3 consists of 13 residues. From germline, CDR1 is MDHEN and CDR2 SYDVKM.